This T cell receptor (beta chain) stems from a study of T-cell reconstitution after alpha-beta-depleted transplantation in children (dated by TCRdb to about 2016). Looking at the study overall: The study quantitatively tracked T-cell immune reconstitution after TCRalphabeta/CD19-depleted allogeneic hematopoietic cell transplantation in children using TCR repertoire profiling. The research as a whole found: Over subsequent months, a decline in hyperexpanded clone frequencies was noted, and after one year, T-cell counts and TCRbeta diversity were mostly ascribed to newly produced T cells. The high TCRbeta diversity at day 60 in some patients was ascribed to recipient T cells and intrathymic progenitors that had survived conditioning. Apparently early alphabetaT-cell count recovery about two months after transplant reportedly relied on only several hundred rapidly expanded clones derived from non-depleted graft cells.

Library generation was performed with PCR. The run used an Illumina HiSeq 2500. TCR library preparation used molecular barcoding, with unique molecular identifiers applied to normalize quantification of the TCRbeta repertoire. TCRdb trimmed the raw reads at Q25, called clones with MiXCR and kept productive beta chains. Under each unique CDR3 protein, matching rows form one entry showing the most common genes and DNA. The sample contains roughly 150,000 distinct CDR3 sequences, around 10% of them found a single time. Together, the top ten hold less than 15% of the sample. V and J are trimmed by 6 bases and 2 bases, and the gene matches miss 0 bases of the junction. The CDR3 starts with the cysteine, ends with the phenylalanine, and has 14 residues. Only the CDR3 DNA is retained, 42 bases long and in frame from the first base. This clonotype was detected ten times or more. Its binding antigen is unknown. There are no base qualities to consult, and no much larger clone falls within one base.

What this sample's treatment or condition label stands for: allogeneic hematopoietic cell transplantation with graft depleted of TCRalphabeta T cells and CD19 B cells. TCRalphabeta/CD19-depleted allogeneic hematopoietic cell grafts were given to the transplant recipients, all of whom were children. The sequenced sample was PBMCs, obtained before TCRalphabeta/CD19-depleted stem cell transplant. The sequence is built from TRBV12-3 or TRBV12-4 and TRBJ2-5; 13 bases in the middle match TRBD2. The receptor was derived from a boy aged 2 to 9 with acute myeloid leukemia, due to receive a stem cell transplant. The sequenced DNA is TGTGCCAGCAGACTAGCGGGGGGGCAAGAGACCCAGTACTTC. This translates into CASRLAGGQETQYF.